The source of this T cell receptor (beta chain) is a study of identical twins (dated by TCRdb to the mid-2010s). A note on the overall study: TCR alpha and beta repertoires from monozygotic twins, unrelated adults of various ages and cord blood were deep-sequenced to test whether fetal clonotypes persist. To rule out contamination, the twin experiments were replicated at different times with different library preparation protocols.

Every donor was a healthy Caucasian. The twin cohort consisted of three pairs of female monozygotic twins, all aged 18 to 29 years. CD4+ and CD8+ T cell populations were isolated with positive isolation kits from Invitrogen. Beyond this particular receptor, the publication reports: Compared with coincidental sharing between unrelated individuals, an excess of low generation-probability sequences was observed among out-of-frame TCR alpha sequences shared between twins. Invariant T cells such as MAIT and iNKT could partly confound zero-insertion analyses, although diverse VJ usage argued against such confounding for most clonotypes. In beta out-of-frame sequences, excess twin sharing was weaker, because having fewer shared sequences lowered the signal-to-noise ratio. Out-of-frame TCR alpha sharing in monozygotic twins was systematically underestimated by recombination models, whereas sharing between unrelated individuals was in agreement with the recombination models. Because the same donors could not be followed over many years, the conclusions relied on cross-sectional statistical analysis. Fewer insertions were carried by abundant cord blood beta clonotypes; a weaker similar trend was observed in young adult naive repertoires, while no such trend was observed in memory repertoires.

The germline V gene gives CDR1 as SGHAT and CDR2 as FQNNGV. Trimmed from V: 0 bases; trimmed from J: 3 bases; junction bases lacking a gene match: 3. The CDR3 runs 15 residues from the cysteine to the phenylalanine. The only DNA kept is the CDR3, 45 bases in frame from the first base. Notes on this clonotype: No cognate antigen has been identified for it. Per-base qualities were not stored, and no clone one base away is much larger.

The library was built by means of 5' RACE. The sample was run on an Illumina HiSeq 2000. Template switching added a universal primer binding site, and the final cDNA carried a unique molecular identifier that allowed TCR cDNA molecules to be counted accurately. Specific primers in the conserved constant-segment region were used to synthesize first-strand cDNA for the TCR alpha and beta chains. To control for contamination, each cDNA library was double barcoded with a SMART-Mk sample barcode plus Illumina barcodes. Two successive PCR steps introduced TruSeq adapter sequences along with Illumina sample barcodes. The Illumina HiSeq platform was used with custom primers to sequence TCR alpha and beta cDNA libraries. The original pipeline was this. MiGEC was used to process raw reads and extract unique molecular identifiers, and MiXCR was used to find CDR3 positions. For each individual, recombination models were inferred using an EM algorithm with the repgenHMM and IGoR tools. Shared clonotypes were analyzed with the tcR package in R, and sharing was normalized by the product of cloneset sizes. Out-of-frame nonproductive sequences were analyzed to study raw recombination free of thymic and clonal selection effects. TCRdb reprocessing: public reads trimmed at Q25 with fastp, clones called with MiXCR, in-frame beta chains kept. Every distinct CDR3 protein forms one entry, paired with its most common genes and DNA. V and J calls and clone size were set by TCRdb, not the authors. Present in this sample are 250,000 or so distinct CDR3 sequences, approximately 8% of which were seen just once. Of the sample, roughly 5.4% is held by the ten largest clones.

The same sample was also used in a study of yellow fever vaccine responses in identical twins. That second report states: The authors reported that the T cell response to vaccination in identical twins appeared partly convergent and partly personalized. The study precisely tracked vaccine-responding T cell clones in identical twins.

This TCR derives from a young woman in good health. The rearranged segments are TRBV11-2 and TRBJ2-7, with 9 central nucleotides matching TRBD2. Sequenced material: CD8+ T cells sorted from blood. The CDR3 is CASSLEASGIYEQYF. Here is the DNA: TGTGCCAGCAGCTTAGAGGCTAGCGGGATCTACGAGCAGTACTTC.